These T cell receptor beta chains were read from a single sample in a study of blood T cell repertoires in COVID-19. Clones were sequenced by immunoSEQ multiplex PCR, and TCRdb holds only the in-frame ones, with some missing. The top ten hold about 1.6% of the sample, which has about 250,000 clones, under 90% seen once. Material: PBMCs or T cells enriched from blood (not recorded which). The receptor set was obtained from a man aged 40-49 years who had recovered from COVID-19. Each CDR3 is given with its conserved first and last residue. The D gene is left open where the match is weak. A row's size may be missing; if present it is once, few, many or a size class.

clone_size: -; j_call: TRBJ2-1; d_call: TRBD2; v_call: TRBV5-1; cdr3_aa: CASSLALAGGYYNEQFF; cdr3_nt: TGCGCCAGCAGCTTGGCCTTAGCGGGAGGGTACTACAATGAGCAGTTCTTC
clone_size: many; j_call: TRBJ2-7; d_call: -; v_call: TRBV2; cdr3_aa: CASIEVGYLYEQYF; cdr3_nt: TGTGCCAGCATTGAGGTCGGGTATCTCTACGAGCAGTACTTC
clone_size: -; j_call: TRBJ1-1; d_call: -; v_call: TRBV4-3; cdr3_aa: CASSPRRVMNTEAFF; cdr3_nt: TGCGCCAGCAGCCCCCGGAGGGTCATGAACACTGAAGCTTTCTTT
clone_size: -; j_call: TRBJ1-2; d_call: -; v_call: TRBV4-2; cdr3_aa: CASSLEEGYGYGYTF; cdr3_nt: TGTGCCAGCAGCCTAGAGGAGGGCTACGGCTATGGCTACACCTTC
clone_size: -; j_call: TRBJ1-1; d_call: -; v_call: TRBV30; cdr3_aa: CAWRATTRLNTEAFF; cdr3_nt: TGTGCCTGGAGAGCAACCACCAGGCTGAACACTGAAGCTTTCTTT
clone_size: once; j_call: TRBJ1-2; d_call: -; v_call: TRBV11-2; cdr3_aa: CASSVGGYGYTF; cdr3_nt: TGTGCCAGCAGCGTAGGCGGCTATGGCTACACCTTC
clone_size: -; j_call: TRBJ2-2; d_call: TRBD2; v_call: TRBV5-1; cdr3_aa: CASSLGLAGNTGELFF; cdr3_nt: TGCGCCAGCAGCTTAGGACTAGCGGGGAACACCGGGGAGCTGTTTTTT
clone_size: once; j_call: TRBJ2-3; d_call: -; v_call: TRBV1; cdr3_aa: CTSSITHPRESTDTQYF; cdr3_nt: TGCACCAGCAGCATTACCCACCCGCGAGAGAGCACAGATACGCAGTATTTT
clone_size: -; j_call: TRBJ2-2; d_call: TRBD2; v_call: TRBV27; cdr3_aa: CASRKTLAGANTGELFF; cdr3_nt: TGTGCCAGCAGGAAGACCCTAGCGGGGGCGAACACCGGGGAGCTGTTTTTT
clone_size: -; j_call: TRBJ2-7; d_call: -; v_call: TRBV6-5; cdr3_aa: CASRRGNEQYF; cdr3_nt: TGTGCCAGCAGGCGCGGTAACGAGCAGTACTTC